This T cell receptor beta chain was obtained from a study of tumor-infiltrating lymphocytes in primary liver carcinoma. Overall study context: Patients included men and women of 30 to 69 years. Productive TCRbeta read counts per sample ran from roughly 3.6 to 7.5 million and were similar across tissue types. Tumors were staged T1-T3 N0M0 and measured roughly 4 to 11 cm across.

CDR1 is LGHNA, CDR2 YNFKEQ, per germline. This CDR3 comprises 17 residues. This clonotype was detected a few times. A much larger clone differs from this one at a single base, so this may be a read error. Production of TCR beta cDNA used roughly 0.55 ug total RNA together with a constant-region primer. For TCR beta, libraries were produced by three nested multiplex PCR rounds using slightly modified ARM-PCR. Investigators reported that the first two PCR rounds, at approximately 11 cycles each, used TRBV1-TRBV30 forward primers with a C-beta reverse primer. TCRdb itself ran the multiplex PCR reads through MiXCR, one entry per CDR3 protein. Among 50,000 to 65,000 distinct CDR3 sequences, over 60% were seen once, and the ten largest hold 40% to 45%. Each 20-30 mg portion of unsorted bulk tissue served as the source for co-extraction of RNA and DNA.

The sample comprised liver tumor tissue from sampling region 4. Described subset: tumor region T4, right-lateral pole. V and J are TRBV4-2 and TRBJ2-1, with 10 nucleotides matching TRBD2. The sequence came from a man in his forties with primary liver carcinoma and hepatitis B virus infection. This chain's CDR3 is CASSRLSGRAVYNERFF. The CDR3 nucleotides are TGTGCCAGCAGCCGACTGAGCGGGAGGGCCGTCTACAATGAGCGGTTCTTC.